The 8 T cell receptor beta chains listed next were all sequenced from one sample in a study of cytomegalovirus exposure and HLA in healthy donors. PCR involved 60 Vbeta and 13 Jbeta primers. Profiled with immunoSEQ multiplex PCR; TCRdb holds only in-frame clones, not every one. Of tens of thousands of clones in the sample, over 60% were seen once. Sequenced: PBMCs. Receptors were obtained from a woman in her forties or fifties in good health and CMV-seronegative.

There are a few counts of this clone. The rearrangement links TRBV25-1 to TRBJ1-4; 9 bases are shared with TRBD1. Trimming removed 4 bases from V and 11 bases from J; junction bases left unmatched: 5. The CDR3 has 13 residues. Looked up from germline, CDR1 is MGHDK and CDR2 is SYGVNS. The CDR3 DNA is TGTGCCAGCAGTGGCGGACAGGGGAGGAAACTGTTTTTT. Its translation is CASSGGQGRKLFF.

The genes are TRBV7-2 and TRBJ1-2, with 7 bases matching TRBD1. Per the germline V gene, CDR1 is SGHTA and CDR2 is FQGNSA. Trimming took 2 bases from V and 5 from J; bases not matched to a gene: 5. This CDR3 spans 14 amino acids. The CDR3 loop reads CASSLLEGAYGYTF. The CDR3 region has the DNA TGTGCCAGCAGCTTACTTGAGGGGGCGTATGGCTACACCTTC. Using reference TRBV7-2 and TRBJ1-2 for the parts outside the CDR3, the full variable domain is GAGVSQSPSNKVTEKGKDVELRCDPISGHTALYWYRQSLGQGLEFLIYFQGNSAPDKSGLPSDRFSAERTGGSVSTLTIQRTQQEDSAVYLCASSLLEGAYGYTFGSGTRLTVV.

This clone has only a few counts. The rearrangement uses TRBV27 and TRBJ2-7; D gene ambiguous. Germline values: CDR1 MNHEY, CDR2 SMNVEV (reference sequence). The V end lost 2 bases, the J end lost 4 bases, and 12 bases lay between the germline ends. CDR3 length: 14 residues. The CDR3 sequence is CASSLAGLVYEQYF. The DNA for the CDR3 is TGTGCCAGCAGTTTAGCAGGTTTGGTTTACGAGCAGTACTTC.

The V and J genes are TRBV23-1 and TRBJ2-3, with 10 bases identical to TRBD2. TRBV23-1 is given ORF status, its function remaining uncertain. V dropped 6 bases and J dropped 5; count of bases not matched to a gene: 14. The CDR3 has 17 amino acids. CDR3 region: CASSHKLAGRFVDTQYF. DNA of the CDR3: TGCGCCAGCAGCCATAAACTAGCGGGGAGGTTCGTAGATACGCAGTATTTT.

The chain couples TRBV5-1 to TRBJ2-5; D might be TRBD1 (6 bases). There are 16 residues in the CDR3. Trimming took 1 base from V and 1 from J, leaving 14 bases between them. Looked up from germline, CDR1 is SGHRS and CDR2 is YFSETQ. CDR3 sequence (DNA): TGCGCCAGCAGCTTGTATGGATCAGGGGCCCAAGAGACCCAGTACTTC. Amino acid sequence: CASSLYGSGAQETQYF.

This rearrangement joins TRBV5-4 to TRBJ2-7; D is possibly TRBD2 (6 bases). This CDR3 contains 15 residues. The germline CDR1 and CDR2 sequences are SGHNT and YYREEE (reference sequence). Deletions cut 4 bases from V and 0 bases from J, with 14 bases between. CDR3 nucleotide sequence: TGTGCCAGCAGCCCGGGCGGGACCCCCTCCTACGAGCAGTACTTC. Encoded protein: CASSPGGTPSYEQYF. The whole variable domain, remainder taken from reference TRBV5-4 and TRBJ2-7, is ETGVTQSPTHLIKTRGQQVTLRCSSQSGHNTVSWYQQALGQGPQFIFQYYREEENGRGNFPPRFSGLQFPNYSSELNVNALELDDSALYLCASSPGGTPSYEQYFGPGTRLTVT.

This rearrangement joins TRBV28 to TRBJ1-1; no clear D gene. V was cut by 5 bases and J by 3 bases, with 10 bases left in between. CDR3 size: 13 residues. Germline lookup yields CDR1 MDHEN and CDR2 SYDVKM. CDR3 sequence (DNA): TGTGCCAGCAGTATCGAGCTTGACACTGAAGCTTTCTTT. Translation gives CASSIELDTEAFF.

This clone was seen a single time. The J gene is TRBJ2-3, the V gene TRBV29-1, with D unresolved. Germline CDR1 and CDR2: SQVTM and ANQGSEA. The length of the CDR3 is 10 residues. V was shortened by 4 bases and J by 7 bases, with 6 bases between the two germline ends. The CDR3 loop is CSVVYYTQYF. CDR3 nucleotides: TGCAGCGTTGTGTACTATACGCAGTATTTT.